These 12 T cell receptor beta chains originate from one sample sequenced in a study of radiation and T cells in renal cell carcinoma. Time point indicated: blood 4 weeks post-SBRT, at nephrectomy. The treatment: 15 Gy SBRT to primary tumor, nephrectomy 4 weeks later. Sequencing used immunoSEQ multiplex PCR; TCRdb keeps in-frame clones, though not all of them. The data show tens of thousands of clones, with 70% to 90% seen just once and around 9.4% held by the top ten. The starting material was blood, obtained from a patient whose treatment included radiotherapy and nephrectomy. These receptors were collected from a man aged 50 or older with renal cell carcinoma.

The chain is built from TRBV5-1 and TRBJ1-4; weak D call: TRBD1 (5 bases). V shed 0 bases and J shed 0 bases, with 9 bases lying between them. CDR1 and CDR2 (germline): SGHRS, YFSETQ. The CDR3 is 16 residues long. The CDR3 reads CASSLARGATNEKLFF. CDR3 bases: TGCGCCAGCAGCTTGGCCCGGGGGGCAACTAATGAAAAACTGTTTTTT.

As to this clone: Other DNA sequences of this sample code for an identical CDR3. The chain uses TRBV19 and TRBJ1-1; D is unresolved. The CDR3 contains 12 residues. V was cut by 3 bases and J by 5 bases, with 7 bases left in between. Per germline, CDR1 LNHDA and CDR2 SQIVND (reference sequence). The CDR3 region is CASSIGRTEAFF. The CDR3 DNA sequence: TGTGCCAGTAGTATCGGAAGAACTGAAGCTTTCTTT.

The J gene is TRBJ2-1, the V gene TRBV7-9; D ambiguous. This CDR3 spans 11 amino acids. Germline V gene data show CDR1 as SEHNR and CDR2 as FQNEAQ (reference sequence). Trimming shortened V by 5 bases and J by 10 bases, and 9 bases separated the two germline ends. The DNA of the CDR3 is TGTGCCAGCAGCCCGCTGGGGGAGCAGTTCTTC. Residues: CASSPLGEQFF.

The chain recombines TRBV28 with TRBJ2-6; D may be TRBD2 (6 bases). Germline V CDR1 and CDR2: MDHEN, SYDVKM. The CDR3 contains 15 residues. Trimming took 6 bases from V and 0 from J, leaving 9 bases between them. For the CDR3, the DNA is TGTGCCAGCAGGGGAGGTGCCTCTGGGGCCAACGTCCTGACTTTC. This encodes CASRGGASGANVLTF.

This clone was observed a few times. The gene calls are TRBV23-1 and TRBJ1-6; D uncertain. TRBV23-1 counts as an open reading frame of uncertain function. V dropped 2 bases and J dropped 0 bases, with 8 bases sitting between them. This CDR3 has 16 amino acids. The CDR3 DNA sequence: TGCGCCAGCAGTCAACGGCGGAGCTCCTATAATTCACCCCTCCACTTT. Translation gives CASSQRRSSYNSPLHF.

The chain has TRBV5-5 and TRBJ1-1; a possible D gene is TRBD1 (5 bases). CDR1 SGHKS and CDR2 YYEKEE come from the germline V gene (reference sequence). This CDR3 region has 14 residues. The V and J ends lost 6 bases and 6 bases respectively, with 18 bases between them. The CDR3 sequence: CASTPAWGESEAFF. The CDR3, as DNA: TGTGCCAGCACCCCGGCGTGGGGCGAGTCTGAAGCTTTCTTT.

The chain carries TRBV4-1 and TRBJ2-3; D may be TRBD1 (5 bases). CDR1 and CDR2 from the germline V gene are MGHRA and YSYEKL. The CDR3 loop spans 16 amino acids. Trimming left V 1 base short and J 0 bases short, with 11 bases between. CDR3 sequence reads: CASSQVRQGSTDTQYF. The CDR3 nucleotides read TGCGCCAGCAGCCAAGTCCGCCAGGGTAGCACAGATACGCAGTATTTT.

The chain uses TRBV27 and TRBJ1-3; tentatively, D is TRBD1 (6 bases). Germline assignment: CDR1 MNHEY and CDR2 SMNVEV (reference sequence). Trimming took 0 bases from V and 0 from J, leaving 12 bases between them. This CDR3 is 17 amino acids long. The DNA for the CDR3 is TGTGCCAGCAGTTTATCGGGGGGGGCCTCCTCTGGAAACACCATATATTTT. This gives the protein CASSLSGGASSGNTIYF.

The chain combines TRBV28 with TRBJ2-7; D is ambiguous. The CDR3 is made up of 14 amino acids. V shed 7 bases and J shed 0 bases, with 13 bases lying between them. Germline-derived CDR1 and CDR2 are MDHEN and SYDVKM. DNA for the CDR3: TGTGCCAGCACCTCCGGCGGCAGCTCCTACGAGCAGTACTTC. This encodes CASTSGGSSYEQYF.

Comments on this clone: The junction does not match germline at one end; this may be a read error. The V call is TRBV7-7, the J call TRBJ2-2; possibly TRBD1 for D (5 bases). CDR3 size: 15 residues. The germline V gene encodes CDR1 SSHAT and CDR2 FNYEAQ (reference sequence). The CDR3 protein is CASSLGVGNTGELFF. The DNA of the CDR3 is TGTGCTAGCAGCTTAGGGGTAGGGAACACCGGGGAGCTGTTTTTT.

V is TRBV19 and J is TRBJ1-2, with a weak D call TRBD1 (5 bases). The V end was cut by 4 bases, the J end by 4 bases, with 22 bases between. This CDR3 has 17 residues. Germline CDR1 and CDR2: LNHDA and SQIVND (reference sequence). This chain's CDR3 is CASSRMNRDRRGYGYTF. In DNA form, the CDR3 reads TGTGCCAGTAGTAGAATGAACCGGGACCGGAGGGGCTATGGCTACACCTTC. Drawing the rest from reference TRBV19 and TRBJ1-2, the complete variable domain is DGGITQSPKYLFRKEGQNVTLSCEQNLNHDAMYWYRQDPGQGLRLIYYSQIVNDFQKGDIAEGYSVSREKKESFPLTVTSAQKNPTAFYLCASSRMNRDRRGYGYTFGSGTRLTVV.

V is TRBV29-1 and J is TRBJ2-1; the match to TRBD2 covers 8 bases. The CDR3 sequence is 14 residues long. Germline CDR1 is SQVTM and CDR2 is ANQGSEA. Germline trimming cut 3 bases from V and 3 bases from J; bases unmatched to any gene: 4. CDR3 loop: CSVEVAGYYNEQFF. The CDR3 bases are TGCAGCGTTGAGGTAGCGGGGTACTACAATGAGCAGTTCTTC.